Below, one TCR beta chain is given with its context. The source of the sample is a study of blood T cell repertoires in COVID-19. As for the study in general: The United States, Italy and Spain supplied acute and convalescent COVID-19 samples. In each case, the material was cDNA or gDNA derived from T cells, B-cell-depleted T cells, or PBMCs.

Methods used by the authors: Nucleated cell counts were estimated from reference gene primer amplification. The method was immunoSEQ multiplex PCR; TCRdb's version includes in-frame clones alone and lacks a portion of them. The V and J calls and clone size come from that table; D and trimming were worked out from the DNA. The profile shows about 230,000 clones, about 90% of them singletons. CDR1 SGDLS and CDR2 YYNGEE come from the germline V gene. The CDR3 runs 15 residues. V lost 4 bases and J 7 bases, leaving 15 bases between the germline ends. Input material: peripheral blood. The chain has TRBV9 and TRBJ1-6; D call uncertain. The receptor was derived from a woman between 18 and 29 years old who had recovered from COVID-19. The CDR3 nucleotides read TGTGCCAGCAGCTTTGAGGCAGTGCTGAATTCACCCCTCCACTTT. This codes for CASSFEAVLNSPLHF.